Described below is a single T cell receptor beta chain sequence and its context. What it binds is not known. This entry is derived from a study of T cell responses to AZD1222 COVID-19 vaccine. Clones were read by immunoSEQ multiplex PCR, and TCRdb kept only the in-frame ones, dropping some. Among about 180,000 clones listed, 90% were seen once. Regarding the study as a whole: Spike was spanned by vaccine-associated CD4 TCRs, which were dominant at 160-218 and 743-854. Clonal diversity was possibly underestimated, and white British individuals and females predominated among donors. Reportedly, close to half of spike-specific TCRs are directed against unmutated variant regions. All repertoire sampling was performed exclusively after the peak T cell response.

There are 15 residues in the CDR3. Germline V lookup: CDR1 SGHTA, CDR2 FQGNSA. The trim removed 5 bases at V and 0 bases at J, leaving 3 bases unmatched. The input for sequencing was peripheral blood, taken on day 0 of AZD1222 vaccination. The rearrangement links TRBV7-2 to TRBJ2-7; 11 positions agree with TRBD1. The sequence derives from an adult in good health. CDR3 protein: CASSVGTGGSYEQYF. The CDR3 DNA is TGTGCCAGCAGCGTGGGGACAGGGGGCTCCTACGAGCAGTACTTC.